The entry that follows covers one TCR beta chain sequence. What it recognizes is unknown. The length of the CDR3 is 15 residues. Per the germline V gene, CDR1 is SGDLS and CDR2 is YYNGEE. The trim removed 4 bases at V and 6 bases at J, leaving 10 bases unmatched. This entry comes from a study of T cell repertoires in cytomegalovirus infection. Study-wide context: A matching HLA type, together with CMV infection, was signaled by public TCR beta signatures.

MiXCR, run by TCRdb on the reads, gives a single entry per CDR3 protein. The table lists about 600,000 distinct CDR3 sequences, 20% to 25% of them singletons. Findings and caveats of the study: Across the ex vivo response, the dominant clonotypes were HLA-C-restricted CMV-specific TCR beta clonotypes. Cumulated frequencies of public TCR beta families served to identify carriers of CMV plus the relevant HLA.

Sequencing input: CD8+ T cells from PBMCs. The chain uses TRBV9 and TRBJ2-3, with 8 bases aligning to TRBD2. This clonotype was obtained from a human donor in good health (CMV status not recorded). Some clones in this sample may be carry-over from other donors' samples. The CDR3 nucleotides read TGTGCCAGCAGCCCCGGACGGGGGGGCCGTGATACGCAGTATTTT. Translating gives CASSPGRGGRDTQYF.